This note documents a single T cell receptor (beta chain) sequence. The clone's antigen remains unknown. Qualities for individual bases were not recorded, and no much larger clone is one base off. TCRbeta CDR3 regions were amplified from genomic DNA using the immunoSEQ Assay, a bias-controlled multiplex PCR. On the authors' methods: The number of nucleated cells in each sample was estimated by amplification of reference gene primers within the assay. Sequence reads were collapsed and filtered to measure the absolute abundance of every unique TCRbeta CDR3 rearrangement. For each sample, productive Simpson clonality was calculated by taking the square root of Simpson's diversity index across productive rearrangements. Here the immuneACCESS table is served through TCRdb, limited to in-frame sequences with V and J called. Missing clones are a known gap in these copies; in checked studies unresolved V genes cover under half, and the rest lacks a known reason. V and J calls and clone size follow that table, whereas D and trimming were derived from the DNA. The sample table records roughly 270,000 clones; approximately 85% of these occur just once. The ten top clones hold approximately 5.1% of the sample.

The data were obtained in a study of blood T cell repertoires in COVID-19 (dated by TCRdb to 2020 to 2022). About the investigation overall: Samples covering the acute and convalescent phases of COVID-19 were provided by collaborators in the United States, Italy and Spain. Where available, HLA class I and class II types were taken from metadata supplied by the sample provider and were not determined by assay-based typing. The prospective study material was composed of cDNA or gDNA derived from T cells, B-cell-depleted T cells, or PBMCs. The repertoires were made available in a free public database intended to serve as a resource for research on the immune response to SARS-CoV-2. Samples were obtained from the ongoing ImmuneRACE study (first 160 participants) and from some 1,200 subjects provided by 6 global collaborators. Subjects who had been exposed to COVID-19, were actively infected with it, or had recovered from it provided the deeply sampled blood TCRbeta repertoires that made up the dataset. Sample metadata almost always included a de-identified subject ID, COVID-19 status, age in years and sex. Paper-wide results and their limitations: How much clinical and demographic metadata was included differed by source and by participant, and the metadata was provided uncurated.

Whole blood was collected in K2EDTA tubes by collaborating institutions according to the institutions' own protocols. Collaborator samples were shipped for TCRbeta analysis as frozen whole blood, isolated PBMCs, or DNA extracted from either sample type. Based on the germline V gene, the CDR1 and CDR2 sequences are SGHTA and FQGNSA. The junction shows trimming of 5 bases on V and 6 bases on J, and the gene matches do not reach 9 bases of it. The CDR3, cysteine through phenylalanine, is 15 amino acids long. The DNA shown is the 45-base CDR3, in frame from base 1. This TCR derives from a man in his forties or fifties with active or convalescent COVID-19. Rearrangement joined TRBV7-2 to TRBJ2-1, and TRBD2 matches 8 of the central bases. Sequenced: peripheral blood. CDR3 protein: CASSPSASGFNEQFF. Read as DNA, the sequence is TGTGCCAGCAGCCCCAGTGCTAGCGGGTTCAATGAGCAGTTCTTC.